This T cell receptor beta chain emerged from a study of shared T cell receptors in the human thymus. Germline CDR1 is SNHLY and CDR2 is FYNNEI. CDR3 length: 15 residues. Trimming pared 9 bases from V and 0 bases from J, leaving 14 bases between. The protocol was immunoSEQ multiplex PCR, while the TCRdb copy is restricted to in-frame clones and leaves out a portion. The profile covers 700,000 or so clones, with approximately 85% appearing a single time and approximately 0.01% taken by the ten largest. This sample was shared with a second study, whose subject was human thymus T cells. That source notes: Related research examined unrelated individuals and reported that their thymic repertoires overlapped highly.

This chain joins TRBV2 and TRBJ1-4; TRBD1 might be the D (6 bases). This receptor was obtained from a girl under two years old with a congenital heart defect. Specimen: thymocytes. CDR3 residues: CARGRDTPTNEKLFF. As DNA, the CDR3 is TGTGCCAGGGGGAGGGACACTCCAACTAATGAAAAACTGTTTTTT.